This T cell receptor beta chain emerged from a study of blood T cell repertoires in COVID-19. Clones were sequenced by immunoSEQ multiplex PCR, and TCRdb holds only the in-frame ones, with some missing. The data show tens of thousands of clones, approximately 82% seen once. Trimming at V came to 8 bases and at J to 4 bases, leaving 4 bases not matched to a gene. This CDR3 contains 13 residues. Germline V lookup: CDR1 MNHEY, CDR2 SVGAGI. This clonotype was sampled from a man between 60 and 75 years old with acute or convalescent COVID-19. The chain employs TRBV6-5 and TRBJ2-5; 10 nucleotides align to TRBD1. The sequencing sample was made of peripheral blood. CDR3 sequence reads: CASGRTGGETQYF. The CDR3, as DNA: TGTGCCAGCGGACGGACAGGGGGAGAGACCCAGTACTTC.